A single sample is the source of the 16 T cell receptor beta chains below, sequenced in a study of blood T cell repertoires in COVID-19. Data came from immunoSEQ multiplex PCR; TCRdb stores just in-frame clones and leaves some out. The table shows 120,000 to 150,000 clones, with 70% to 90% occurring only once. The sequencing input was PBMCs or T cells enriched from blood (not recorded which). The receptors were sampled from a woman in her twenties or thirties with acute COVID-19.

This clone is a singleton in its sample. This chain joins TRBV25-1 and TRBJ2-7; D is undetermined. The CDR3 contains 14 residues. Germline CDR1 and CDR2: MGHDK and SYGVNS. V lost 6 bases, J lost 0 bases, and 12 bases lay in between. The CDR3 loop reads CASSLVLSSYEQYF. CDR3 DNA: TGTGCCAGCAGCCTGGTGCTCAGCTCCTACGAGCAGTACTTC.

This chain connects TRBV24-1 to TRBJ2-1; 10 bases map to TRBD2. Germline CDR1 reads KGHDR; CDR2 reads SFDVKD. Trimming took 5 bases from V and 0 from J; bases not matched to a gene: 3. The CDR3 consists of 16 residues. CDR3 amino acids: CATSGTSGYSYNEQFF. The CDR3 region has the DNA TGTGCCACCAGTGGGACTAGCGGTTACTCCTACAATGAGCAGTTCTTC.

This chain connects TRBV10-3 to TRBJ1-1; tentatively, D is TRBD1 (5 bases). Germline V gene data show CDR1 as ENHRY and CDR2 as SYGVKD. The CDR3 is made up of 14 amino acids. V gave up 9 bases and J gave up 9 bases, with 23 bases separating them. CDR3 in DNA: TGTGCCATGTTGCCAGGGCCAACGGCGCCAAAAGCTTTCTTT. Encoded protein: CAMLPGPTAPKAFF.

The chain combines TRBV6-2 or TRBV6-3 with TRBJ1-1; TRBD1 is a possible D gene (5 bases). Trimming pared 4 bases from V and 1 base from J, leaving 19 bases between. The length of the CDR3 is 17 residues. Per germline, CDR1 MNHEY and CDR2 SVGEGT. This chain's CDR3 is CASSSGRGTVGNTEAFF. In DNA form, the CDR3 reads TGTGCCAGCAGTTCGGGACGCGGGACTGTTGGGAACACTGAAGCTTTCTTT.

The chain employs TRBV18 and TRBJ2-5; D call uncertain. V was trimmed by 1 base and J by 5 bases, leaving 11 bases between them. Germline V CDR1 and CDR2: KGHSH, LQKENI. The CDR3 is 14 residues long. The CDR3 region has the DNA TGTGCCAGCTCACCACTAGGTCCCGGGGAGACCCAGTACTTC. This sequence encodes CASSPLGPGETQYF.

This CDR3 reads CASSSTGDLTEAFF. The CDR3 DNA reads TGCGCCAGCAGCAGTACAGGGGATTTGACTGAAGCTTTCTTT. V gene TRBV5-1 combines with J gene TRBJ1-1, with 7 bases identical to TRBD1. Losses at the gene ends were 4 bases for V and 5 bases for J; bases not matched to a gene: 8. Germline V lookup: CDR1 SGHRS, CDR2 YFSETQ. CDR3 length: 14 residues.

This clone was detected only a few times. The V call is TRBV7-9, the J call TRBJ2-7; no clear D. Looked up from germline, CDR1 is SEHNR and CDR2 is FQNEAQ (reference sequence). This CDR3 region has 11 residues. V was trimmed by 4 bases and J by 3 bases, leaving 4 bases between them. The CDR3 loop reads CASSSLYEQYF. The CDR3 DNA is TGTGCCAGCAGCTCCCTCTACGAGCAGTACTTC.

V is TRBV7-2 and J is TRBJ2-7; D may be TRBD1 (6 bases). This CDR3 contains 14 residues. Deletions cut 0 bases from V and 3 bases from J, with 9 bases between. CDR1 and CDR2 from the germline V gene are SGHTA and FQGNSA. CDR3 in amino acids: CASSLAAQGYEQYF. The CDR3 DNA reads TGTGCCAGCAGCTTAGCAGCACAGGGCTACGAGCAGTACTTC.

The chain links TRBV10-3 to TRBJ1-1, with a weak D call TRBD1 (6 bases). Trimming pared 0 bases from V and 1 base from J, leaving 12 bases between. CDR3 size: 16 residues. Germline V gives CDR1 ENHRY, CDR2 SYGVKD. The CDR3 here is CAISESHGTRNTEAFF. DNA for the CDR3: TGTGCCATCAGTGAGTCCCACGGGACAAGGAACACTGAAGCTTTCTTT.

CDR3 loop: CSASGGRGDEQYF. CDR3 DNA sequence: TGCAGTGCTAGTGGCGGCAGGGGGGACGAGCAGTACTTC. The chain couples TRBV20-1 to TRBJ2-7, with D perhaps matching TRBD1 (7 bases). V was trimmed by 3 bases and J by 5 bases, leaving 14 bases between them. This CDR3 contains 13 residues. Germline V lookup: CDR1 DFQATT, CDR2 SNEGSKA (reference sequence).

The chain has TRBV5-8 and TRBJ2-5, with TRBD1 matching over 9 bases. The CDR3 length is 16 residues. V dropped 5 bases and J dropped 1; count of bases not matched to a gene: 9. Germline CDR1 reads SGHTS; CDR2 reads YDEGEE. The CDR3 DNA sequence: TGTGCCAGCAGGCCGACCGGGACAGGGAGCCAAGAGACCCAGTACTTC. This codes for CASRPTGTGSQETQYF.

The CDR3 reads CASSMAGDTQYF. In DNA, the CDR3 is TGTGCCAGTAGTATGGCAGGGGATACGCAGTATTTT. The V gene is TRBV19, the J gene TRBJ2-3; possible D gene TRBD1, 5 bases. Between the trimmed V and J ends, which lost 3 bases and 6 bases, there was a span of 7 bases. The CDR3 has 12 amino acids. The V gene's germline CDR1 is LNHDA and CDR2 SQIVND (reference sequence).

This clone was observed a single time. The chain carries TRBV5-1 and TRBJ2-3; D perhaps matches TRBD1 (5 bases). CDR3 size: 14 residues. V shed 3 bases and J shed 4 bases, with 12 bases lying between them. Germline values: CDR1 SGHRS, CDR2 YFSETQ. DNA of the CDR3: TGCGCCAGCAGCTCAGGGCCGATCCCAGATACGCAGTATTTT. Translated: CASSSGPIPDTQYF. The complete variable domain, with remaining parts taken from reference TRBV5-1 and TRBJ2-3, reads KAGVTQTPRYLIKTRGQQVTLSCSPISGHRSVSWYQQTPGQGLQFLFEYFSETQRNKGNFPGRFSGRQFSNSRSEMNVSTLELGDSALYLCASSSGPIPDTQYFGPGTRLTVL.

This chain uses TRBV10-1 with TRBJ2-2; TRBD2 matches 8 bases. Germline lookup yields CDR1 WNHNN and CDR2 SYGVQD (reference sequence). The length of the CDR3 is 18 residues. V was pared by 4 bases and J by 4 bases, with 14 bases of the junction left unmatched. CDR3 in amino acids: CASSVGRVGRVATGELFF. CDR3 sequence (DNA): TGCGCCAGCAGTGTGGGTCGTGTCGGGAGGGTGGCCACCGGGGAGCTGTTTTTT.

The chain carries TRBV15 and TRBJ2-3, with 10 bases fitting TRBD2. With 0 bases clipped from V and 4 bases from J, the junction kept 10 bases outside the gene matches. This CDR3 has 18 amino acids. Looked up from germline, CDR1 is LNHNV and CDR2 is YYDKDF (reference sequence). The CDR3 sequence is CATSRDKIRLAGADTQYF. The CDR3 nucleotides are TGTGCCACCAGCAGAGATAAAATTAGGCTAGCGGGAGCAGATACGCAGTATTTT.

The genes are TRBV29-1 and TRBJ1-1, with 9 bases that match TRBD1. V dropped 1 base and J dropped 5; count of bases not matched to a gene: 2. Germline V gene lookup returns CDR1 SQVTM and CDR2 ANQGSEA. This CDR3 contains 13 residues. The CDR3 region is CSVEVDRGTEAFF. CDR3 DNA: TGCAGCGTTGAAGTCGACAGGGGGACTGAAGCTTTCTTT.